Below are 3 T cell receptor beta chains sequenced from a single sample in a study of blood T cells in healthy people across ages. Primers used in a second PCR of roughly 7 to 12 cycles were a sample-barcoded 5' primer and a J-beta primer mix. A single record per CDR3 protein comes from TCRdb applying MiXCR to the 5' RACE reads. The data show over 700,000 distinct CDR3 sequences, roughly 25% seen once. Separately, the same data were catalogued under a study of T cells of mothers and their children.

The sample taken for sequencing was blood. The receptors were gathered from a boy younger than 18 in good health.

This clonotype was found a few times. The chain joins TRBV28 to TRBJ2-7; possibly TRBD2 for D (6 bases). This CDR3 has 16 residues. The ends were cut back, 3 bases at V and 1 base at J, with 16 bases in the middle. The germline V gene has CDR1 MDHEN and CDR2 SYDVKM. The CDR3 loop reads CASSFPFRGSSYEQYF. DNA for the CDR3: TGTGCCAGCAGTTTCCCGTTCCGGGGGAGTTCCTACGAGCAGTACTTC.

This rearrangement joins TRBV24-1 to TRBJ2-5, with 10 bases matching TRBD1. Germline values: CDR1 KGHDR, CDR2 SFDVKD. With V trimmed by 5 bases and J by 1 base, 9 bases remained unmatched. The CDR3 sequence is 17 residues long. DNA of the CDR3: TGTGCCACCAGTGGTACCGGGACAGGGGCGACCCAAGAGACCCAGTACTTC. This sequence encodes CATSGTGTGATQETQYF.

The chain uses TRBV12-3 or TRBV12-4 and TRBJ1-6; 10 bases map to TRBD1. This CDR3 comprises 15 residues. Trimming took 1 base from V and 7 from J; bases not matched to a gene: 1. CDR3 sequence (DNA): TGTGCCAGCAGTTTAGTGACAGGGGGCAATTCACCCCTCCACTTT. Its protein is CASSLVTGGNSPLHF.